These 29 T cell receptor beta chains came from one sample sequenced in a study of cytomegalovirus exposure and HLA in healthy donors. Use of 60 Vbeta and 13 Jbeta primers characterized the PCR. Method: immunoSEQ multiplex PCR; TCRdb's copy keeps in-frame clones and lacks some. The repertoire holds about 140,000 clones, about four fifths seen once, with approximately 3.2% in the top ten. The material sequenced was PBMCs. The receptors were gathered from a man aged 18 to 30 in good health and CMV-seropositive.

The rearrangement uses TRBV28 and TRBJ1-4, with D perhaps matching TRBD1 (5 bases). Trimming cost V 2 bases and J 8 bases, with 18 bases left between them. Per the germline V gene, CDR1 is MDHEN and CDR2 is SYDVKM. This CDR3 contains 16 residues. As DNA, the CDR3 is TGTGCCAGCAGTTTAAGGGGTGGGGGAGGAGGGGAAAAACTGTTTTTT. Translated, it gives CASSLRGGGGGEKLFF.

V gene TRBV29-1 combines with J gene TRBJ2-2, with TRBD2 matching over 9 bases. The V and J ends lost 6 bases and 2 bases, in that order; junction bases with no gene match: 4. This CDR3 comprises 14 residues. Germline loops: CDR1 SQVTM, CDR2 ANQGSEA. DNA for the CDR3: TGCAGCGTACGACTAGCGGATAACACCGGGGAGCTGTTTTTT. Translation: CSVRLADNTGELFF.

The genes are TRBV5-6 and TRBJ2-1, with 10 positions matching TRBD2. The V gene's germline CDR1 is SGHDT and CDR2 YYEEEE. The V segment lost 2 bases and the J segment 7 bases; nucleotides outside the gene matches: 12. This CDR3 contains 17 residues. The CDR3, as DNA: TGTGCCAGCAGCTTAGACGAGCGGGAGGGCCTTGGAAATGAGCAGTTCTTC. Protein sequence: CASSLDEREGLGNEQFF.

This clone showed up just a few times. This chain connects TRBV14 to TRBJ1-2; D remains ambiguous. CDR3 length: 13 amino acids. Trimming cost V 1 base and J 3 bases, with 6 bases left between them. CDR1 SGHDN and CDR2 FVKESK come from the germline V gene. The CDR3 protein is CASSQVGDYGYTF. CDR3 DNA: TGTGCCAGCAGCCAAGTAGGAGACTATGGCTACACCTTC.

This clone was observed a few times. This sequence joins TRBV4-1 and TRBJ1-5; a weak D match, TRBD1 (5 bases). Trimming pared 4 bases from V and 4 bases from J, leaving 8 bases between. The CDR3 totals 13 residues. Germline V gene data show CDR1 as MGHRA and CDR2 as YSYEKL. As DNA, the CDR3 is TGCGCCAGCAGCCGGACACTTAATCAGCCCCAGCATTTT. Its protein product is CASSRTLNQPQHF.

This clone was seen more than once but under ten times. J is TRBJ2-1 and V is TRBV19, with D possibly being TRBD2 (6 bases). Germline-derived CDR1 and CDR2 are LNHDA and SQIVND (reference sequence). The CDR3 loop spans 13 amino acids. Trimming stripped 7 bases from V and 7 bases from J, with 14 bases between. The CDR3 reads CASNYGSMNEQFF. The CDR3 DNA is TGTGCCAGTAACTACGGGAGTATGAATGAGCAGTTCTTC.

The chain uses TRBV6-1 and TRBJ1-5; 8 nucleotides agree with TRBD1. V was clipped by 3 bases and J by 7 bases; unmatched bases: 5. The CDR3 length is 14 residues. The germline CDR1 and CDR2 sequences are MNHNS and SASEGT. As DNA, the CDR3 is TGTGCCAGCAGTGACAGGGGGCAAGGACAGCCCCAGCATTTT. Residues: CASSDRGQGQPQHF.

The V gene is TRBV5-1, the J gene TRBJ1-4; D not resolved. V was shortened by 0 bases and J by 5 bases, with 11 bases between the two germline ends. Germline CDR1 and CDR2: SGHRS and YFSETQ. The CDR3 extends over 15 amino acids. CDR3 DNA: TGCGCCAGCAGCTTGGGTAGCCGAAGCAATGAAAAACTGTTTTTT. This translates into CASSLGSRSNEKLFF.

CDR3 loop: CAWSALLSNQPQHF. The CDR3 bases are TGTGCCTGGAGTGCGCTACTAAGCAATCAGCCCCAGCATTTT. This sequence joins TRBV30 and TRBJ1-5; D uncertain. CDR3 length: 14 amino acids. V was pared by 1 base and J by 1 base, with 8 bases between. Germline assignment: CDR1 GTSNPN and CDR2 SVGIG (reference sequence).

The V call is TRBV2, the J call TRBJ2-1; tentatively, D is TRBD2 (5 bases). This CDR3 contains 14 residues. CDR1 is SNHLY, CDR2 FYNNEI, per germline. V shed 4 bases and J shed 4 bases, with 11 bases lying between them. Written as DNA, the CDR3 is TGTGCCAGCAGTGGAGGGATCCGATACAATGAGCAGTTCTTC. Translation: CASSGGIRYNEQFF.

CDR3 nucleotides: TGCAGCGTTCCGGGAGAAACGGGCAATCAGCCCCAGCATTTT. Encoded protein: CSVPGETGNQPQHF. The rearrangement uses TRBV29-1 and TRBJ1-5, with no clear D. Trimming removed 5 bases from V and 2 bases from J, with 13 bases in between. Looked up from germline, CDR1 is SQVTM and CDR2 is ANQGSEA. The CDR3 covers 14 residues.

This chain links TRBV27 with TRBJ2-1; no clear D gene. The germline CDR1 and CDR2 sequences are MNHEY and SMNVEV (reference sequence). The V end was cut by 1 base, the J end by 7 bases, with 2 bases between. The CDR3 consists of 11 residues. CDR3 sequence (DNA): TGTGCCAGCAGTTTATTAAATGAGCAGTTCTTC. It is translated as CASSLLNEQFF.

The chain combines TRBV18 with TRBJ2-1; 9 positions match TRBD1. The CDR3 spans 14 residues. Per germline, CDR1 KGHSH and CDR2 LQKENI. V dropped 3 bases and J dropped 4; count of bases not matched to a gene: 1. CDR3 nucleotides: TGTGCCAGCTCACCCGGGACAGGGTACAATGAGCAGTTCTTC. Residues: CASSPGTGYNEQFF.

The chain has TRBV4-1 and TRBJ1-1; TRBD1 might be the D (5 bases). Trimming removed 1 base at V and 11 bases at J, with 20 bases between. This CDR3 region has 15 residues. The germline V gene has CDR1 MGHRA and CDR2 YSYEKL. The CDR3 loop is CASSQGQLNHPWAFF. CDR3 sequence (DNA): TGCGCCAGCAGCCAAGGACAGCTCAACCACCCTTGGGCTTTCTTT.

Note on this clone: The same CDR3 can be traced to other DNA sequences in this sample. This sequence joins TRBV28 and TRBJ2-5; D not certain. Germline CDR1 is MDHEN and CDR2 is SYDVKM. CDR3 length: 16 amino acids. Trimming removed 5 bases from V and 5 bases from J, with 21 bases in between. This chain's CDR3 is CASSLILGSSSETQYF. The CDR3 DNA follows: TGTGCCAGCAGTCTCATCTTGGGTAGCTCATCTGAGACCCAGTACTTC.

This clone has only a few counts. The same CDR3 also results from other DNA sequences found in this sample. V usage is TRBV5-4 and J usage is TRBJ2-1; D unclear. Trimming cost V 5 bases and J 7 bases, with 10 bases left between them. Germline CDR1 SGHNT, CDR2 YYREEE (reference sequence). This CDR3 is built from 12 residues. CDR3 sequence (DNA): TGTGCCAGCAGTATTTCCGGGAATGAGCAGTTCTTC. It yields the protein CASSISGNEQFF.

The chain recombines TRBV4-2 with TRBJ2-1, with 10 bases aligning to TRBD2. Germline CDR1 and CDR2: LGHNA and YNFKEQ. CDR3 length: 19 amino acids. J was trimmed by 5 bases and V by 3 bases; bases with no gene match: 16. The CDR3 sequence is CASSHRRQAGGLMDNEQFF. The CDR3 region has the DNA TGTGCCAGCAGCCACCGACGGCAAGCGGGAGGGCTAATGGACAATGAGCAGTTCTTC.

The gene calls are TRBV19 and TRBJ1-1, with 7 bases fitting TRBD1. Germline V gene sequence: CDR1 LNHDA, CDR2 SQIVND (reference sequence). Trimming took 4 bases from V and 6 from J; bases not matched to a gene: 5. CDR3 length: 13 residues. CDR3: CASSNRGLAEAFF. CDR3 nucleotides: TGTGCCAGTAGTAACAGGGGATTAGCTGAAGCTTTCTTT. The full variable domain, rest sourced from reference TRBV19 and TRBJ1-1, is DGGITQSPKYLFRKEGQNVTLSCEQNLNHDAMYWYRQDPGQGLRLIYYSQIVNDFQKGDIAEGYSVSREKKESFPLTVTSAQKNPTAFYLCASSNRGLAEAFFGQGTRLTVV.

The chain employs TRBV28 and TRBJ1-4, with a tentative D call TRBD1 (5 bases). This CDR3 comprises 13 residues. Germline V CDR1 and CDR2: MDHEN, SYDVKM. Trimming pared 6 bases from V and 7 bases from J, leaving 12 bases between. CDR3 bases: TGTGCCAGCAGCCCGGGACTAGGTGAAAAACTGTTTTTT. It is translated as CASSPGLGEKLFF.

The chain joins TRBV29-1 to TRBJ1-2; 10 bases match TRBD1. Germline V lookup: CDR1 SQVTM, CDR2 ANQGSEA. V was clipped by 6 bases and J by 4 bases; unmatched bases: 8. The CDR3 has 14 residues. The CDR3: CSVSPGTGVYGYTF. CDR3 coding DNA: TGCAGCGTAAGTCCCGGGACAGGGGTCTATGGCTACACCTTC.

The chain recombines TRBV2 with TRBJ1-2; TRBD1 aligns across 7 bases. Trimming cost V 8 bases and J 8 bases; bases outside gene matches: 5. This CDR3 region has 11 residues. Germline-derived CDR1 and CDR2 are SNHLY and FYNNEI. The CDR3 loop reads CASLRTGGYTF. As DNA, the CDR3 is TGTGCCAGCCTCCGGACAGGAGGCTACACCTTC.

This chain uses TRBV6-6 with TRBJ2-1; 7 bases are shared with TRBD2. Unmatched junction bases numbered 6, after V lost 10 bases and J lost 0 bases. The V gene's germline CDR1 is MNHNY and CDR2 SVGAGI (reference sequence). CDR3 size: 14 residues. The CDR3 DNA reads TGTGCCACAGCGACGGGGGGCTCCTACAATGAGCAGTTCTTC. It encodes CATATGGSYNEQFF.

The chain carries TRBV18 and TRBJ2-7; D may be TRBD2 (5 bases). The germline V gene encodes CDR1 KGHSH and CDR2 LQKENI. The CDR3 totals 16 residues. With 4 bases removed from V and 7 bases from J, the gap between germline ends came to 23 bases. CDR3 loop: CASSRSRVREQGEQYF. The CDR3 nucleotides are TGTGCCAGCTCACGCAGTAGGGTAAGGGAGCAAGGAGAGCAGTACTTC.

The chain has TRBV5-5 and TRBJ1-1; 10 bases align to TRBD1. The ends lost 4 bases at V and 4 bases at J; junction bases unmatched: 4. This CDR3 contains 14 residues. In germline, CDR1 is SGHKS, CDR2 YYEKEE (reference sequence). The CDR3 loop reads CASSRRTGGTEAFF. The CDR3, as DNA: TGTGCCAGCAGCCGAAGGACAGGGGGCACTGAAGCTTTCTTT.

V is TRBV6-6 and J is TRBJ1-5; 10 positions agree with TRBD1. Per germline, CDR1 MNHNY and CDR2 SVGAGI (reference sequence). The J segment lost 5 bases and the V segment lost 7 bases, leaving 8 bases of the junction unmatched. This CDR3 comprises 15 residues. Here the CDR3 reads CASKPGQGEYQPQHF. The CDR3 coding sequence is TGTGCCAGCAAACCCGGACAGGGGGAATATCAGCCCCAGCATTTT.

The gene calls are TRBV11-2 and TRBJ1-1; D is undetermined. V dropped 3 bases and J dropped 5 bases, with 10 bases sitting between them. The length of the CDR3 is 13 residues. Germline V gives CDR1 SGHAT, CDR2 FQNNGV. This chain's CDR3 is CASSFVGGTEAFF. The CDR3, as DNA: TGTGCCAGCAGCTTCGTCGGAGGAACTGAAGCTTTCTTT.

The chain carries TRBV10-3 and TRBJ2-5; TRBD2 agrees at 12 bases. Germline V CDR1 and CDR2: ENHRY, SYGVKD. Unmatched junction bases numbered 7, after V lost 10 bases and J lost 4 bases. This CDR3 spans 14 amino acids. The CDR3 region has the DNA TGTGCCACCTGGACTAGCGGGGAAGGAGAGACCCAGTACTTC. Its protein product is CATWTSGEGETQYF.

The V gene is TRBV4-2, the J gene TRBJ2-3; 9 nucleotides line up with TRBD2. The CDR3 sequence is 15 residues long. V lost 1 base to trimming and J lost 6 bases; unmatched junction nucleotides: 5. Germline CDR1 reads LGHNA; CDR2 reads YNFKEQ. The chain's CDR3 is CASSQGLAAEDTQYF. The CDR3 DNA follows: TGTGCCAGCAGCCAAGGACTAGCGGCCGAGGATACGCAGTATTTT.

This clone was seen more than once but under ten times. The rearrangement uses TRBV5-1 and TRBJ2-2, with 8 bases lining up with TRBD2. Germline loops: CDR1 SGHRS, CDR2 YFSETQ. The CDR3 length is 20 residues. The V and J ends lost 7 bases and 1 base, in that order; junction bases with no gene match: 21. CDR3 sequence reads: CASFRPQTRSGTLNTGELFF. In DNA form, the CDR3 reads TGCGCCAGCTTCCGCCCTCAAACCCGTAGCGGGACACTGAACACCGGGGAGCTGTTTTTT.